Sequencing of this T cell receptor beta chain was carried out in a study of shared clonotypes between healthy human individuals. The CDR3 is made up of 16 amino acids. Clones were read by immunoSEQ multiplex PCR, and TCRdb kept only the in-frame ones, dropping some. The repertoire holds roughly 2.1 million clones, with around 93% as singletons. Positively selected for CCR7, the CD45RO-negative cells used as naive CD8 cells excluded terminally differentiated effector memory CD45RA+ cells. Material for sequencing was naive CD8+ T cells from PBMCs. J is TRBJ1-3 and V is TRBV21-1; the table's TRBD1 call for D was not verified on the DNA. TRBV21-1 is a pseudogene segment. The TCR comes from a man between 18 and 29 years old in good health. Some clones in this sample may be carry-over from other donors' samples. This CDR3 reads CASSAERTGRRNTIYF. The CDR3 nucleotides read TGTGCCAGCAGCGCAGAACGGACAGGGAGGAGAAACACCATATATTTT.